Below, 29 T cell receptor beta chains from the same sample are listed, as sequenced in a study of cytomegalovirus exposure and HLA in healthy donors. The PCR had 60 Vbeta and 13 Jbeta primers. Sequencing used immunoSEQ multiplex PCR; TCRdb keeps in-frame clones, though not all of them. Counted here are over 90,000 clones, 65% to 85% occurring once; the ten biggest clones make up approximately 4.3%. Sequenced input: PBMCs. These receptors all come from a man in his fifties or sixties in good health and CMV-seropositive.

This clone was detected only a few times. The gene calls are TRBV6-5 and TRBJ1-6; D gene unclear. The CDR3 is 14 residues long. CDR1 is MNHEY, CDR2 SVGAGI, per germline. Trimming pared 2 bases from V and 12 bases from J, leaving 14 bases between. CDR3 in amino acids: CASSYLGLLRPLHF. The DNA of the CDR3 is TGTGCCAGCAGTTACCTCGGACTTCTTAGACCCCTCCACTTT.

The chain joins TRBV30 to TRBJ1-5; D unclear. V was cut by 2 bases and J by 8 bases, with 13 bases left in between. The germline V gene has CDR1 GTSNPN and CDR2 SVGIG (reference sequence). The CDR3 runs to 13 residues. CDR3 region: CAWSRRPQEPQHF. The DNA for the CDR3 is TGTGCCTGGAGTCGACGCCCCCAGGAGCCCCAGCATTTT. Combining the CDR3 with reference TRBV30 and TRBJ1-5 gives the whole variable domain SQTIHQWPATLVQPVGSPLSLECTVEGTSNPNLYWYRQAAGRGLQLLFYSVGIGQISSEVPQNLSASRPQDRQFILSSKKLLLSDSGFYLCAWSRRPQEPQHFGDGTRLSIL.

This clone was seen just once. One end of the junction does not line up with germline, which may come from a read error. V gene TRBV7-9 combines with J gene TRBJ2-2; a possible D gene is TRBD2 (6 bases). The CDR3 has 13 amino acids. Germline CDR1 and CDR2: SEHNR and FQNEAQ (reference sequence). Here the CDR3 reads CSSSFGGAGELFF. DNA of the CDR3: TGTTCCAGCAGCTTCGGGGGTGCCGGGGAGCTGTTTTTT.

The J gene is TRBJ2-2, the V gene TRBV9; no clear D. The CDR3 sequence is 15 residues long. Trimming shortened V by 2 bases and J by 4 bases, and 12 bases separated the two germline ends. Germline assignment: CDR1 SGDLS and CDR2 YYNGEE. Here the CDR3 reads CASSVDTTRTGELFF. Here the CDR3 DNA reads TGTGCCAGCAGCGTTGACACCACTCGCACCGGGGAGCTGTTTTTT.

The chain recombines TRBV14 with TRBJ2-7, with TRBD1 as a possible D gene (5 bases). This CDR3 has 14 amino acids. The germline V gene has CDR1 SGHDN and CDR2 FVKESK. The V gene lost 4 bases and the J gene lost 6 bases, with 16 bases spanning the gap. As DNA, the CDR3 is TGTGCCAGCAGCCTGGGGCCCCAATGGGGCGAGCAGTACTTC. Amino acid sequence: CASSLGPQWGEQYF. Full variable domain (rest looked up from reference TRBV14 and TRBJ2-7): EAGVTQFPSHSVIEKGQTVTLRCDPISGHDNLYWYRRVMGKEIKFLLHFVKESKQDESGMPNNRFLAERTGGTYSTLKVQPAELEDSGVYFCASSLGPQWGEQYFGPGTRLTVT.

The CDR3 reads CASSRGLAPNEQFF. The CDR3 nucleotides are TGTGCCAGTAGCCGCGGACTAGCGCCCAATGAGCAGTTCTTC. The genes are TRBV19 and TRBJ2-1, with 9 bases fitting TRBD2. The CDR3 length is 14 residues. Trimming cost V 6 bases and J 6 bases; bases outside gene matches: 6. CDR1 and CDR2 from the germline V gene are LNHDA and SQIVND (reference sequence).

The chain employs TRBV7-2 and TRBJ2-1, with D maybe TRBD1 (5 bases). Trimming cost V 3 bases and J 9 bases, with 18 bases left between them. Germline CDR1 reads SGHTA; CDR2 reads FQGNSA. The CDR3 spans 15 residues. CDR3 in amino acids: CASSFLQGINGEQFF. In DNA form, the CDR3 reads TGTGCCAGCAGCTTTCTGCAGGGTATTAACGGTGAGCAGTTCTTC. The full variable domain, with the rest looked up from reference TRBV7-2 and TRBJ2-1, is GAGVSQSPSNKVTEKGKDVELRCDPISGHTALYWYRQSLGQGLEFLIYFQGNSAPDKSGLPSDRFSAERTGGSVSTLTIQRTQQEDSAVYLCASSFLQGINGEQFFGPGTRLTVL.

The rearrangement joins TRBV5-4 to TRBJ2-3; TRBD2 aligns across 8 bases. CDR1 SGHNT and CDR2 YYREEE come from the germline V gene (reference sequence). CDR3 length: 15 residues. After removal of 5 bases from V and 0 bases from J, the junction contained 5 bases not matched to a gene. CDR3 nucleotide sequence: TGTGCCAGCAGGGGCGCTAGCGGGAGCACAGATACGCAGTATTTT. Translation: CASRGASGSTDTQYF.

This CDR3 is CASSLVRTELADTQYF. In DNA, the CDR3 is TGCGCCAGCAGCTTGGTCCGGACAGAATTAGCAGATACGCAGTATTTT. The rearrangement links TRBV5-1 to TRBJ2-3; D possibly corresponds to TRBD1 (6 bases). The length of the CDR3 is 16 residues. Trimming removed 0 bases from V and 4 bases from J, with 15 bases in between. The germline gives CDR1 SGHRS, CDR2 YFSETQ.

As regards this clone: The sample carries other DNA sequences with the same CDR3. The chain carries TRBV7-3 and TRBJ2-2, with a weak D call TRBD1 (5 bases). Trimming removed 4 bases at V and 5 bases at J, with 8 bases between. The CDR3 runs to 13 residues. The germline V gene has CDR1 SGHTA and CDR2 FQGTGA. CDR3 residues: CASSSSGTGELFF. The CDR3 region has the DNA TGTGCCAGCAGCTCCTCAGGGACCGGGGAGCTGTTTTTT.

The CDR3 coding sequence is TGTGCCAGCAGCTTAGAAGGCAGGTCGAGCTCTGGAAACACCATATATTTT. This codes for CASSLEGRSSSGNTIYF. The chain recombines TRBV13 with TRBJ1-3; D unresolved. V lost 1 base to trimming and J lost 0 bases, with 13 bases between them. From germline, CDR1 is PRHDT and CDR2 FYEKMQ (reference sequence). This CDR3 region has 17 residues.

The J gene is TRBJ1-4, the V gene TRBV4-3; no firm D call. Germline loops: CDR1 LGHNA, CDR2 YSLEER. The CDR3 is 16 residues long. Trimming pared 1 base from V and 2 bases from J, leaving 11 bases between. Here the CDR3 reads CASSQGETTTNEKLFF. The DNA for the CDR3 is TGCGCCAGCAGCCAAGGAGAGACAACCACTAATGAAAAACTGTTTTTT.

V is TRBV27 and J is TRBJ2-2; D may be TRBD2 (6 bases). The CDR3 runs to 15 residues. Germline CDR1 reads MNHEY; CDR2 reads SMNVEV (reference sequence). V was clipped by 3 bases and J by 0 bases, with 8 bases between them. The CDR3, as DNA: TGTGCCAGCAGTTTTTGGGGGGCGAACACCGGGGAGCTGTTTTTT. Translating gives CASSFWGANTGELFF.

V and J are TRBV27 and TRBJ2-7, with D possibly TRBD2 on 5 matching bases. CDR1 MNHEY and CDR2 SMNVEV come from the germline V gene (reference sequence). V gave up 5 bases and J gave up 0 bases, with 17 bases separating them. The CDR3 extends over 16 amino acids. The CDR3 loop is CASSTRGSGRSYEQYF. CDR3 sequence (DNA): TGTGCCAGCAGTACCCGAGGGAGCGGCCGCTCCTACGAGCAGTACTTC.

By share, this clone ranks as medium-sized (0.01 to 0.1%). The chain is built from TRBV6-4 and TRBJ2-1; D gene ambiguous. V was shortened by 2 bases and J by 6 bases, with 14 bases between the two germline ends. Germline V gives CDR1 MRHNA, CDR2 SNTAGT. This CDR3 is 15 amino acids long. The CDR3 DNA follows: TGTGCCAGCAGTGACGGTCAAAATGCGATCAATGAGCAGTTCTTC. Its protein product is CASSDGQNAINEQFF.

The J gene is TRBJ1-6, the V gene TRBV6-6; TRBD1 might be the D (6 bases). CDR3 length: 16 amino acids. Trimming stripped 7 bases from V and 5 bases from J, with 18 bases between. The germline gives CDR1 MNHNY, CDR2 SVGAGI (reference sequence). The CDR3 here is CASTMARDNNNSPLHF. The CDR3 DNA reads TGTGCCAGCACCATGGCCCGGGACAACAATAATTCACCCCTCCACTTT.

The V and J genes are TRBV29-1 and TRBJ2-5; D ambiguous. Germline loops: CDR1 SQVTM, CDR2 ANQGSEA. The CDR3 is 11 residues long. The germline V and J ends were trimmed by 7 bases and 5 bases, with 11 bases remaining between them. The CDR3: CSGSLAETQYF. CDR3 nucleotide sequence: TGCAGCGGGAGTCTGGCGGAGACCCAGTACTTC.

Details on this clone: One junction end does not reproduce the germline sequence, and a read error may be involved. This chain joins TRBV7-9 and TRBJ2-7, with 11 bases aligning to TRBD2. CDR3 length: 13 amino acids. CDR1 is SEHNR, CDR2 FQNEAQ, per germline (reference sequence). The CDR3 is CSSGSGRAYEQYF. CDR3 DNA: TGTTCCAGCGGTAGCGGGAGGGCCTACGAGCAGTACTTC.

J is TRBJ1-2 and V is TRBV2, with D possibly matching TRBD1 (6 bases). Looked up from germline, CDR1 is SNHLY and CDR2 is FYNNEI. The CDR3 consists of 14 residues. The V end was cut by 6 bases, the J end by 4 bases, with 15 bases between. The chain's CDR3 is CASRRDRDTYGYTF. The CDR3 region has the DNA TGTGCCAGCAGGAGGGACCGGGACACCTATGGCTACACCTTC.

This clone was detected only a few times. The CDR3 DNA follows: TGTGCCAGCAGCTCCCGGGGGGTTGACTACGAGCAGTACTTC. Protein: CASSSRGVDYEQYF. This rearrangement joins TRBV13 to TRBJ2-7; 7 nucleotides match TRBD2. The germline V gene encodes CDR1 PRHDT and CDR2 FYEKMQ (reference sequence). This CDR3 spans 14 amino acids. V was pared by 4 bases and J by 3 bases, with 6 bases of the junction left unmatched.

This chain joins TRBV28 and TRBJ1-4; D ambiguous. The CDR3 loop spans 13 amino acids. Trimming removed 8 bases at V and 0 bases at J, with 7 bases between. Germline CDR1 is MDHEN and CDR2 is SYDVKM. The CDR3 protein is CASSSATNEKLFF. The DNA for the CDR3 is TGTGCCAGCTCGAGTGCAACTAATGAAAAACTGTTTTTT.

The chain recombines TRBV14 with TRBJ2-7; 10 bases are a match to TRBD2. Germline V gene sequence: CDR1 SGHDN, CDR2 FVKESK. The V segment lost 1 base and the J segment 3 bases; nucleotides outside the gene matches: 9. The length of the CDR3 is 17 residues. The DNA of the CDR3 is TGTGCCAGCAGCCAAGCCTATGGGAAGCGGGAGGGCTACGAGCAGTACTTC. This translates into CASSQAYGKREGYEQYF.

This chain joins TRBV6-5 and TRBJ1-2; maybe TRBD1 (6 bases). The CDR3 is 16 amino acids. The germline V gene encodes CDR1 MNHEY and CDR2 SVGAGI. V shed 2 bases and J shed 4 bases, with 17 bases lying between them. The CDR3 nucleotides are TGTGCCAGCAGTTACGAATCGGACAGTCGGGGCTATGGCTACACCTTC. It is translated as CASSYESDSRGYGYTF.

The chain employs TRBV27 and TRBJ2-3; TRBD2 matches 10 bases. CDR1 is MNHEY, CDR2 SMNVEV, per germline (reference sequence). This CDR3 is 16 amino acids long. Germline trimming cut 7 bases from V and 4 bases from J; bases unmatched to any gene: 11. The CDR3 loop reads CASKTGGLAGADTQYF. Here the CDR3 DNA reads TGTGCCAGCAAAACGGGAGGGCTAGCGGGAGCAGATACGCAGTATTTT.

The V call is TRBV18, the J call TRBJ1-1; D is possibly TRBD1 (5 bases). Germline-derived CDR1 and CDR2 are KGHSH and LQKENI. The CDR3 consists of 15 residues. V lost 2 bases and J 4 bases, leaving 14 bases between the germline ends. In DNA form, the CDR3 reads TGTGCCAGCTCACCATCCCGGGGGTGGGGCACTGAAGCTTTCTTT. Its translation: CASSPSRGWGTEAFF.

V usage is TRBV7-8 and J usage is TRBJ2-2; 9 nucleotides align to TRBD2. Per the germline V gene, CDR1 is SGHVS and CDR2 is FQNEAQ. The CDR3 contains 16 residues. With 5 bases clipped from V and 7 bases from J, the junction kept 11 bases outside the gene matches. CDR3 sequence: CASSPRVAGVHGELFF. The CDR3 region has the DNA TGTGCCAGCAGCCCAAGAGTAGCGGGAGTCCACGGGGAGCTGTTTTTT.

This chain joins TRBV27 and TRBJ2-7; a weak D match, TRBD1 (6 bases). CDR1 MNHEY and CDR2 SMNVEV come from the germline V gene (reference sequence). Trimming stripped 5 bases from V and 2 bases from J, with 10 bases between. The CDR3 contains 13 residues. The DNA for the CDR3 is TGTGCCAGCAGTATGACAGGCACCTACGAGCAGTACTTC. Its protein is CASSMTGTYEQYF.

CDR3 region: CATSRGPGQGRDTEAFF. DNA for the CDR3: TGTGCCACCAGCAGAGGTCCGGGACAGGGGAGGGACACTGAAGCTTTCTTT. The chain joins TRBV15 to TRBJ1-1, with 10 bases identical to TRBD1. With V trimmed by 1 base and J by 3 bases, 8 bases remained unmatched. The CDR3 totals 17 residues. Germline CDR1 LNHNV, CDR2 YYDKDF (reference sequence).

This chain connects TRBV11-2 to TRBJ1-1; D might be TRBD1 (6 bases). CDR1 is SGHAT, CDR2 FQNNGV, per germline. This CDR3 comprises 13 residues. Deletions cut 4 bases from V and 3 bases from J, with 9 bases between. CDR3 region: CASSSNRDTEAFF. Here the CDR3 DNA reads TGTGCCAGCAGCTCGAACAGGGACACTGAAGCTTTCTTT.